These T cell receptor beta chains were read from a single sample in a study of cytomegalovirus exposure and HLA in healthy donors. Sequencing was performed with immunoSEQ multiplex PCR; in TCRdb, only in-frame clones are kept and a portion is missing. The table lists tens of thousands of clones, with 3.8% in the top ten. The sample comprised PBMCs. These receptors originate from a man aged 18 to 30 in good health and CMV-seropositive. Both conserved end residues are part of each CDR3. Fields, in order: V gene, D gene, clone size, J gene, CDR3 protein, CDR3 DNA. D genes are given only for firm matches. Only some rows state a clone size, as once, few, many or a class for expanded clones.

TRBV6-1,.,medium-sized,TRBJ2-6,CASSEQDSGANVLTF,TGTGCCAGCAGTGAGCAGGACTCTGGGGCCAACGTCCTGACTTTC
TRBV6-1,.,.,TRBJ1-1,CASSDSREGGTEAFF,TGTGCCAGCAGTGACTCGAGGGAGGGGGGCACTGAAGCTTTCTTT
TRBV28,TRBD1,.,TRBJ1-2,CASSQRDRSSGYTF,TGTGCCAGCAGCCAAAGGGACAGGTCGTCCGGCTACACCTTC
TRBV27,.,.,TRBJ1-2,CASGGSYNYGYTF,TGTGCCAGCGGGGGCAGCTATAACTATGGCTACACCTTC
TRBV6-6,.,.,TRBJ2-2,CANRISNTGELFF,TGTGCCAACAGAATCTCGAACACCGGGGAGCTGTTTTTT
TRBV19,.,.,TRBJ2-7,CASSTGSVAYEQYF,TGTGCCAGTAGCACCGGGAGCGTTGCCTACGAGCAGTACTTC
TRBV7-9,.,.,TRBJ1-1,CASSSRGRTEAFF,TGTGCCAGCAGCTCCCGGGGGAGGACTGAAGCTTTCTTT
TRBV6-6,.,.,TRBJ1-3,CANGTGQSGNTIYF,TGTGCCAACGGAACGGGACAAAGTGGAAACACCATATATTTT
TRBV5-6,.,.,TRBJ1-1,CASSSGNTEAFF,TGTGCCAGCAGTTCGGGTAACACTGAAGCTTTCTTT
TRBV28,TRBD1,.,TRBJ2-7,CASTPPGTGGYEQYF,TGTGCCAGCACTCCACCGGGGACAGGGGGCTACGAGCAGTACTTC
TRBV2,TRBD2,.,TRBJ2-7,CATRRGVSYEQYF,TGTGCCACCCGACGGGGGGTAAGCTACGAGCAGTACTTC
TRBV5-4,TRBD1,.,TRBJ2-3,CASSLKLTGDKADTQYF,TGTGCCAGCAGCCTGAAACTGACAGGGGACAAAGCAGATACGCAGTATTTT
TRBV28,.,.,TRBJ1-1,CASSPPGFGAFF,TGTGCCAGCAGTCCCCCGGGGTTCGGGGCTTTCTTT
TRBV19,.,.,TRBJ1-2,CASRHTGLNYGYTF,TGTGCCAGTAGACACACGGGACTAAACTATGGCTACACCTTC
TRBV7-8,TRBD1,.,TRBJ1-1,CASSLAQGGKGTEAFF,TGTGCCAGCAGCTTAGCGCAGGGGGGTAAAGGCACTGAAGCTTTCTTT
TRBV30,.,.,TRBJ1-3,CATGTGPLENTIYF,TGTGCCACAGGCACAGGACCTCTGGAAAACACCATATATTTT
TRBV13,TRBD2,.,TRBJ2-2,CASSLASSGEGGELFF,TGTGCCAGCAGCTTAGCCTCTAGCGGGGAAGGAGGGGAGCTGTTTTTT
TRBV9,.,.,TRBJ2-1,CASSVRVFEIYNEQFF,TGTGCCAGCAGCGTAAGAGTTTTTGAGATCTACAATGAGCAGTTCTTC
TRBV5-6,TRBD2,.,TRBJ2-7,CASSLPTSGEYYEQYF,TGTGCCAGCAGCTTGCCGACTAGCGGGGAATACTACGAGCAGTACTTC
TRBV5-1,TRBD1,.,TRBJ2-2,CASSFGQGVPGELFF,TGCGCCAGCAGCTTCGGCCAGGGGGTTCCCGGGGAGCTGTTTTTT
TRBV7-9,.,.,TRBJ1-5,CASSLAGLGNQPQHF,TGTGCCAGCAGCTTAGCGGGTCTAGGCAATCAGCCCCAGCATTTT
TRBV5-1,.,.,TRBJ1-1,CASRIDSSTEAFF,TGCGCCAGCAGGATCGACAGTTCCACTGAAGCTTTCTTT
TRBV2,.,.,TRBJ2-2,CASREVESNTGELFF,TGTGCCAGCAGGGAGGTAGAGTCGAACACCGGGGAGCTGTTTTTT
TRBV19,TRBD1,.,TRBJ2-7,CASSPGQGRFSYEQYF,TGTGCCAGTAGCCCGGGACAGGGACGCTTTTCCTACGAGCAGTACTTC
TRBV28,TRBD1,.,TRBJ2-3,CAGARDRGIGDTQYF,TGTGCCGGCGCCAGGGACAGGGGAATCGGAGATACGCAGTATTTT
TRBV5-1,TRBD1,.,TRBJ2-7,CASSSGQGKSAYEQYF,TGCGCCAGCAGCTCGGGACAGGGGAAGAGCGCCTACGAGCAGTACTTC
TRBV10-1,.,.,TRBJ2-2,CASSETSGTWTGELFF,TGCGCCAGCAGTGAGACGTCCGGTACGTGGACCGGGGAGCTGTTTTTT
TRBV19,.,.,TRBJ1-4,CATWGGLTNEKLFF,TGTGCCACATGGGGAGGTCTGACTAATGAAAAACTGTTTTTT
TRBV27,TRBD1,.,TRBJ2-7,CASGSGTALYEQYF,TGTGCCAGCGGCTCCGGGACAGCGTTATACGAGCAGTACTTC